Below are 22 T cell receptor beta chains sequenced from a single sample in a study of cytomegalovirus exposure and HLA in healthy donors. Primers included in the PCR were 60 Vbeta and 13 Jbeta primers. Profiling relied on immunoSEQ multiplex PCR, and the TCRdb table lists in-frame clones only, not all of them. The sample lists around 100,000 clones, 78% seen once, with about 4% in the top ten. Sequenced: PBMCs. The receptors derive from a woman in her thirties or forties in good health and CMV-seropositive.

This chain uses TRBV10-2 with TRBJ2-7; 11 nucleotides line up with TRBD2. The CDR3 totals 14 residues. The V segment lost 4 bases and the J segment 9 bases; nucleotides outside the gene matches: 8. CDR1 is WSHSY, CDR2 SAAADI, per germline. The CDR3, as DNA: TGCGCCAGCAGTGGTGTGATAGCGGGAGGGACGCAGTACTTC. The encoded protein is CASSGVIAGGTQYF.

This chain links TRBV5-1 with TRBJ1-5; D possibly corresponds to TRBD1 (6 bases). The CDR3 has 15 amino acids. The V end lost 0 bases, the J end lost 6 bases, and 13 bases lay between the germline ends. The germline CDR1 and CDR2 sequences are SGHRS and YFSETQ. The CDR3 spells CASSLGGLEGQPQHF. The CDR3 DNA reads as TGCGCCAGCAGCTTGGGGGGGCTCGAAGGTCAGCCCCAGCATTTT.

This sequence joins TRBV2 and TRBJ2-2; no reliable D call. The germline V gene has CDR1 SNHLY and CDR2 FYNNEI. The V gene lost 5 bases and the J gene lost 6 bases, with 13 bases spanning the gap. This CDR3 spans 14 amino acids. The CDR3 reads CASSFEFLSGELFF. The CDR3, as DNA: TGTGCCAGCAGTTTCGAGTTCCTGTCCGGGGAGCTGTTTTTT.

The chain employs TRBV5-8 and TRBJ2-1; D perhaps matches TRBD2 (5 bases). The CDR3 length is 15 residues. The germline V and J ends were trimmed by 1 base and 5 bases, with 13 bases remaining between them. From germline, CDR1 is SGHTS and CDR2 YDEGEE. DNA of the CDR3: TGTGCCAGCAGCTTGAGAATGGGCGGGCACAATGAGCAGTTCTTC. Amino acid sequence: CASSLRMGGHNEQFF.

The chain uses TRBV2 and TRBJ1-2, with 9 bases lining up with TRBD1. V was clipped by 7 bases and J by 7 bases; unmatched bases: 19. The CDR3 has 17 residues. The V gene's germline CDR1 is SNHLY and CDR2 FYNNEI. The CDR3 nucleotides are TGTGCCAGCATCAGCCCTTCCGGACAGGGGAGCAGCTCTGGCTACACCTTC. It encodes CASISPSGQGSSSGYTF.

The genes are TRBV6-5 and TRBJ1-3, with no clear D. Looked up from germline, CDR1 is MNHEY and CDR2 is SVGAGI. The CDR3 runs 14 residues. The V end was cut by 2 bases, the J end by 6 bases, with 11 bases between. CDR3 region: CASSYGFGENTIYF. CDR3 nucleotide sequence: TGTGCCAGCAGTTACGGCTTCGGGGAAAACACCATATATTTT.

The V and J genes are TRBV5-1 and TRBJ2-7; a weak D match, TRBD2 (7 bases). V lost 3 bases to trimming and J lost 4 bases, with 17 bases between them. Germline values: CDR1 SGHRS, CDR2 YFSETQ. The CDR3 is 15 residues long. CDR3 nucleotide sequence: TGCGCCAGCAGCTCCGGGCTCGGGGGGCAGTACGAGCAGTACTTC. It translates to CASSSGLGGQYEQYF.

The V gene is TRBV6-4, the J gene TRBJ2-1; the match to TRBD1 covers 7 bases. Germline V gene lookup returns CDR1 MRHNA and CDR2 SNTAGT. J lost 6 bases, V lost 2 bases, and 10 bases had no gene match. This CDR3 comprises 16 residues. In DNA, the CDR3 is TGTGCCAGCAGTGACCCTCCGGACAGGCTTGGCAATGAGCAGTTCTTC. Protein: CASSDPPDRLGNEQFF.

The genes are TRBV9 and TRBJ2-1, with TRBD2 identical over 7 bases. The J segment lost 1 base and the V segment lost 3 bases, leaving 7 bases of the junction unmatched. This CDR3 contains 16 residues. CDR1 and CDR2 from the germline V gene are SGDLS and YYNGEE. For the CDR3, the DNA is TGTGCCAGCAGCGGCACGAGCGGGATTTCCTACAATGAGCAGTTCTTC. Protein: CASSGTSGISYNEQFF.

The chain links TRBV25-1 to TRBJ2-3; possible D gene TRBD2, 5 bases. Trimming left V 5 bases short and J 2 bases short, with 14 bases between. The length of the CDR3 is 15 residues. The germline V gene has CDR1 MGHDK and CDR2 SYGVNS. DNA for the CDR3: TGTGCCAGCAGTCCCCCGGACTTGTCCACAGATACGCAGTATTTT. It translates to CASSPPDLSTDTQYF.

This clone occurred a few times. This sequence joins TRBV6-4 and TRBJ2-2, with D unresolved. CDR1 and CDR2 (germline): MRHNA, SNTAGT. The CDR3 spans 16 residues. V dropped 3 bases and J dropped 1 base, with 12 bases sitting between them. In DNA form, the CDR3 reads TGTGCCAGCAGTGAGGTGGCAGACTGGAACACCGGGGAGCTGTTTTTT. It is translated as CASSEVADWNTGELFF.

The chain combines TRBV5-8 with TRBJ2-7, with 11 bases lining up with TRBD2. The trim removed 4 bases at V and 1 base at J, leaving 10 bases unmatched. There are 17 residues in the CDR3. Germline V CDR1 and CDR2: SGHTS, YDEGEE. The CDR3 nucleotides read TGTGCCAGCAGCGCGGATTTCGGGACTAGCGGTTCCTACGAGCAGTACTTC. This sequence encodes CASSADFGTSGSYEQYF.

The V call is TRBV29-1, the J call TRBJ2-3; 14 bases are shared with TRBD2. The CDR3 loop spans 15 amino acids. Losses at the gene ends were 7 bases for V and 6 bases for J; bases not matched to a gene: 9. Germline V gene lookup returns CDR1 SQVTM and CDR2 ANQGSEA. The CDR3 spells CSAPGLAGVGDTQYF. The CDR3, as DNA: TGCAGCGCTCCGGGACTAGCGGGAGTGGGGGATACGCAGTATTTT.

J is TRBJ2-1 and V is TRBV4-1, with 9 nucleotides matching TRBD2. From germline, CDR1 is MGHRA and CDR2 YSYEKL. V shed 3 bases and J 9 bases; nucleotides not matched to a gene: 12. CDR3 size: 16 residues. The CDR3 is CASSHPGLAEIGEQFF. CDR3 coding DNA: TGCGCCAGCAGCCATCCGGGACTAGCCGAAATTGGTGAGCAGTTCTTC.

This rearrangement joins TRBV7-6 to TRBJ2-7; D might be TRBD2 (6 bases). The CDR3 runs 13 residues. Trimming cost V 4 bases and J 1 base, with 8 bases left between them. The germline V gene encodes CDR1 SGHVS and CDR2 FNYEAQ. The CDR3 DNA follows: TGTGCCAGCAGCTGGGGACTGTCCTACGAGCAGTACTTC. Translation: CASSWGLSYEQYF.

V is TRBV6-1 and J is TRBJ2-5; 7 positions agree with TRBD2. The CDR3 covers 15 residues. V was clipped by 1 base and J by 2 bases; unmatched bases: 4. Germline CDR1 reads MNHNS; CDR2 reads SASEGT. The CDR3 DNA is TGTGCCAGCAGTGAAGAGCGGGGAGTACAAGAGACCCAGTACTTC. Its translation: CASSEERGVQETQYF.

This sequence joins TRBV5-4 and TRBJ2-7; 9 positions agree with TRBD2. CDR1 SGHNT and CDR2 YYREEE come from the germline V gene (reference sequence). The CDR3 consists of 14 residues. V dropped 5 bases and J dropped 4; count of bases not matched to a gene: 7. The CDR3 region is CASSLAGAGYEQYF. In nucleotides, the CDR3 is TGTGCCAGCAGTTTAGCGGGAGCTGGGTACGAGCAGTACTTC.

This chain connects TRBV29-1 to TRBJ2-1; TRBD1 matches 11 bases. Trimming cost V 2 bases and J 4 bases; bases outside gene matches: 4. CDR1 and CDR2 from the germline V gene are SQVTM and ANQGSEA. This CDR3 has 15 residues. As DNA, the CDR3 is TGCAGCGTTGAAAGGACAGGGGGCGGGTACAATGAGCAGTTCTTC. Its protein is CSVERTGGGYNEQFF.

This sequence joins TRBV19 and TRBJ1-1; D remains ambiguous. With 5 bases removed from V and 3 bases from J, the gap between germline ends came to 13 bases. This CDR3 is 14 amino acids long. Germline V CDR1 and CDR2: LNHDA, SQIVND (reference sequence). Here the CDR3 reads CASSPPPGDTEAFF. As DNA, the CDR3 is TGTGCCAGTAGTCCCCCCCCCGGGGACACTGAAGCTTTCTTT.

The chain is built from TRBV2 and TRBJ1-2, with 10 positions matching TRBD1. V lost 6 bases, J lost 2 bases, and 6 bases stayed unmatched. This CDR3 spans 15 amino acids. In germline, CDR1 is SNHLY, CDR2 FYNNEI. CDR3 region: CASRETGGANYGYTF. DNA for the CDR3: TGTGCCAGCAGAGAGACAGGGGGCGCGAACTATGGCTACACCTTC.

This clone appeared a single time. The J gene is TRBJ2-1, the V gene TRBV5-1; 10 nucleotides agree with TRBD1. This CDR3 spans 14 amino acids. J lost 7 bases, V lost 4 bases, and 5 bases had no gene match. From germline, CDR1 is SGHRS and CDR2 YFSETQ. The CDR3 here is CASSRQGAGNEQFF. Here the CDR3 DNA reads TGCGCCAGCAGCCGACAGGGGGCGGGAAATGAGCAGTTCTTC. Combining the CDR3 with reference TRBV5-1 and TRBJ2-1 gives the whole variable domain KAGVTQTPRYLIKTRGQQVTLSCSPISGHRSVSWYQQTPGQGLQFLFEYFSETQRNKGNFPGRFSGRQFSNSRSEMNVSTLELGDSALYLCASSRQGAGNEQFFGPGTRLTVL.

This clone came up a few times. The J gene is TRBJ2-1, the V gene TRBV11-2; the D is unclear. Per germline, CDR1 SGHAT and CDR2 FQNNGV. Trimming took 3 bases from V and 5 from J, leaving 8 bases between them. CDR3 length: 13 residues. In nucleotides, the CDR3 is TGTGCCAGCAGCTTCACCCGGGACAATGAGCAGTTCTTC. It encodes CASSFTRDNEQFF.